These 25 T cell receptor beta chains share one sample of origin, sequenced in a study of tissue T cells after allogeneic stem cell transplantation. Here immunoSEQ multiplex PCR was the method, and the copy in TCRdb shows in-frame clones only, minus some. In the table there are some 47,000 clones, about three quarters of which are singletons. Sequencing input: sorted cells pooled from one or two spleens. The origin of the receptors is a pool of C57BL/6 mice in good health.

As for this clone: Gene names follow the mouse nomenclature. The read terminates 1 residue ahead of where the CDR3 ends, so the germline J gene completes it. The rearrangement joins TRBV12-1 to TRBJ2-5, with a weak D call TRBD2 (5 bases). The CDR3 runs to 15 residues. The V gene lost 0 bases and the J gene lost 0 bases, with 9 bases spanning the gap. CDR1 and CDR2 from the germline V gene are SGHSN and HYEKVE. The sequenced part of the CDR3 DNA is TGTGCCAGCTCTCTCTCTGGGATTAACCAAGACACCCAGTAC. Protein sequence: CASSLSGINQDTQY. The full CDR3 protein is CASSLSGINQDTQYF.

Points on this clone: The gene names here belong to mouse. The CDR3 spells CGARDRNTLYF. The CDR3 DNA, read in part, is TGTGGTGCTAGGGACAGAAATACGCTCTAT. The J gene is TRBJ1-3, the V gene TRBV20; D is uncertain. Read sequence stops 1 residue before the CDR3 end, and the germline J gene provides the missing end. This CDR3 contains 11 residues. Looked up from germline, CDR1 is GFQATS and CDR2 is STVNSAI. Deletions cut 0 bases from V and 5 bases from J, with 2 bases between.

Worth noting for this clone: Germline and genes: mouse. The read finishes 1 residue shy of the CDR3 end, and the germline J gene is used to complete it. The chain employs TRBV19 and TRBJ2-7; no clear D gene. CDR3 length equals 10 residues. Germline V gene sequence: CDR1 FNHDT, CDR2 SITEND (reference sequence). The ends were cut back, 2 bases at V and 8 bases at J, with 5 bases in the middle. CDR3 bases read: TGTGCCAGCAGTATTGACAAACAGTAC. Protein product: CASSIDKQY. The complete CDR3 protein is CASSIDKQYF. Using reference TRBV19 and TRBJ2-7 for the parts outside the CDR3, the full variable domain is GGIITQTPKFLIGQEGQKLTLKCQQNFNHDTMYWYRQDSGKGLRLIYYSITENDLQKGDLSEGYDASREKKSSFSLTVTSAQKNEMAVFLCASSIDKQYFGPGTRLTVL.

As regards this clone: Gene names are the mouse ones. The CDR3 reads CGARDYTHTGQLYF. The covered CDR3 bases are TGTGGTGCTAGGGATTACACTCACACCGGGCAGCTCTAC. The chain carries TRBV20 and TRBJ2-2; no clear D gene. The read terminates 1 residue before the CDR3 end, so the remaining end is supplied by the germline J gene. V was clipped by 0 bases and J by 3 bases, with 8 bases between them. CDR1 and CDR2 from the germline V gene are GFQATS and STVNSAI. This CDR3 is 14 amino acids long.

Notes on this clone: Mouse gene names apply. The CDR3 goes on 1 residue after the read ends, and that part is filled in from the germline J gene. The chain recombines TRBV26 with TRBJ1-1; D ambiguous. The CDR3 is made up of 9 amino acids. Germline CDR1 is KGHPV and CDR2 is FQNQEV (reference sequence). V was trimmed by 6 bases and J by 5 bases, leaving 1 base between them. The CDR3 protein is CASRTEVFF. Partial CDR3 DNA: TGTGCCAGCAGGACAGAAGTCTTC.

This clone came up a few times. Gene and germline names: mouse. Coverage ceases 1 residue before the CDR3 finishes, and the germline J gene fills in the end. The chain uses TRBV20 and TRBJ2-7; 7 nucleotides agree with TRBD1. Germline V gene lookup returns CDR1 GFQATS and CDR2 STVNSAI. This CDR3 contains 11 residues. Losses at the gene ends were 5 bases for V and 6 bases for J; bases not matched to a gene: 4. CDR3: CGAGDRVEQYF. The DNA read from the CDR3 is TGTGGTGCTGGAGACAGGGTTGAACAGTAC. Full variable domain (remainder filled in from reference TRBV20 and TRBJ2-7): GALVYQYPRRTICKSGTSMRMECQAVGFQATSVAWYRQSPQKTFELIALSTVNSAIKYEQNFTQEKFPISHPNLSFSSMTVLNAYLEDRGLYLCGAGDRVEQYFGPGTRLTVL.

Comments on this clone: The germline and genes are mouse ones. The CDR3 end is not reached by the read, which stops 1 residue before it; the germline J gene fills it in. This chain joins TRBV12-1 and TRBJ2-3, with TRBD2 matching over 10 bases. The CDR3 contains 13 residues. Germline loops: CDR1 SGHSN, CDR2 HYEKVE. V gave up 0 bases and J gave up 11 bases; unmatched junction bases: 4. CDR3 sequence reads: CASSLFWGGRLYF. The CDR3 bases that were read are TGTGCCAGCTCTCTCTTCTGGGGGGGCAGGCTGTAT.

This clone was picked up a small number of times. Any gene name here is a mouse gene name. The read terminates 1 residue ahead of where the CDR3 ends, so the germline J gene completes it. V and J are TRBV19 and TRBJ1-2; D is unclear. With 4 bases removed from V and 0 bases from J, the gap between germline ends came to 7 bases. CDR3 length: 13 residues. From germline, CDR1 is FNHDT and CDR2 SITEND (reference sequence). The CDR3 reads CASSPTTNSDYTF. The covered CDR3 bases are TGTGCCAGCAGTCCGACAACAAACTCCGACTACACC.

On this clone itself: Gene labels here are mouse ones. CDR3 in amino acids: CASSIGAGNTLYF. CDR3 DNA (partial): TGTGCCAGCAGTATAGGGGCGGGGAACACCTTGTAC. The chain links TRBV19 to TRBJ2-4; D remains ambiguous. Coverage ceases 1 residue before the CDR3 finishes, and the germline J gene fills in the end. V was clipped by 0 bases and J by 6 bases, with 8 bases between them. The germline V gene has CDR1 FNHDT and CDR2 SITEND (reference sequence). The CDR3 runs 13 residues.

As concerns this clone: Compared with germline, one end of the junction differs, possibly owing to a read error. Gene names are mouse gene names. The CDR3 end falls 1 residue outside the read, so it is completed with the germline J gene. V gene TRBV2 combines with J gene TRBJ1-5; D is possibly TRBD1 (6 bases). The germline V gene has CDR1 LGHNA and CDR2 YSYQKL. CDR3 size: 13 residues. The sequenced CDR3 bases are TGTACCAGCAGCCCAGTGACAGGTCAGGCTCCGCTT. The encoded protein is CTSSPVTGQAPL. The entire CDR3 sequence reads CTSSPVTGQAPLF.

To note about this clone: The listed genes are named as in mouse. The CDR3 goes on 1 residue after the read ends, and that part is filled in from the germline J gene. The chain joins TRBV12-2 to TRBJ1-4; no clear D. The CDR3 spans 12 residues. With 3 bases removed from V and 4 bases from J, the gap between germline ends came to 5 bases. Germline loops: CDR1 SGHLS, CDR2 HYDKME. The CDR3: CASSDNNERLFF. The CDR3 DNA, read in part, is TGTGCCAGCTCTGACAACAACGAAAGATTATTT.

About this clone itself: Genes and germline come from the mouse. Read coverage stops 1 residue before the CDR3 terminus; the germline J gene supplies the remainder. This chain uses TRBV13-1 with TRBJ2-4; TRBD2 aligns across 8 bases. Unmatched junction bases numbered 4, after V lost 5 bases and J lost 2 bases. CDR3 length: 14 amino acids. The germline V gene encodes CDR1 NSHNY and CDR2 SYGAGN. The CDR3 DNA, read in part, is TGTGCCAGCAGCCCACTGGGGGCTCAAAACACCTTGTAC. Encoded protein: CASSPLGAQNTLY. The complete CDR3 sequence is CASSPLGAQNTLYF.

About this clone: The gene symbols are mouse symbols. The CDR3 goes on 1 residue after the read ends, and that part is filled in from the germline J gene. V gene TRBV15 combines with J gene TRBJ2-7; the D call may be TRBD1 or TRBD2 (6 bases each). CDR1 is SGHND, CDR2 FRSKSL, per germline. There are 13 residues in the CDR3. V was trimmed by 2 bases and J by 2 bases, leaving 7 bases between them. The DNA read from the CDR3 is TGTGCCAGCAGTTTAAGGGGGGCCTATGAACAGTAC. Its translation: CASSLRGAYEQY. From start to end, the CDR3 is CASSLRGAYEQYF.

On this clone itself: Gene and germline names: mouse. The read falls 1 residue short of the CDR3 end, and the missing part is taken from the germline J gene. V gene TRBV30 combines with J gene TRBJ2-3; D is ambiguous. Germline CDR1 is SQVVS and CDR2 is ANEGSEA. The CDR3 runs 12 residues. The V and J ends lost 3 bases and 0 bases respectively, with 4 bases between them. The CDR3 bases that were read are TGTAGTTCTAGTCACAGTGCAGAAACGCTGTAT. Translating gives CSSSHSAETLY. The whole CDR3 reads CSSSHSAETLYF.

Concerning this clone itself: Gene names are the mouse ones. The read ends 1 residue before the CDR3 terminus; that terminus is restored from the germline J gene. The genes are TRBV31 and TRBJ2-1, with D perhaps given as TRBD1 or TRBD2 (5 bases each). Germline lookup yields CDR1 GKSSPN and CDR2 SITVG. V was pared by 2 bases and J by 7 bases, with 12 bases between. The CDR3 is 13 amino acids. The CDR3 bases that were read are TGTGCCTGGAGTTCCGGGGGAGACGCTGAGCAGTTC. This sequence encodes CAWSSGGDAEQF. The full CDR3 sequence reads CAWSSGGDAEQFF.

In regard to this clone: Gene names are the mouse ones. The observed sequence ends 1 residue before the CDR3 terminus, with the missing tail filled in from the germline J gene. This chain links TRBV12-2 with TRBJ2-3; 8 bases align to TRBD2. V lost 0 bases to trimming and J lost 0 bases; unmatched junction nucleotides: 4. CDR1 and CDR2 (germline): SGHLS, HYDKME. The CDR3 loop spans 16 amino acids. The CDR3 DNA, read in part, is TGTGCCAGCTCTCTCCCTGGGGGGTCTAGTGCAGAAACGCTGTAT. Translating gives CASSLPGGSSAETLY. From start to end, the CDR3 is CASSLPGGSSAETLYF.

To note about this clone: Gene labels here are mouse ones. The read terminates 1 residue ahead of where the CDR3 ends, so the germline J gene completes it. The V call is TRBV5, the J call TRBJ2-7; TRBD2 aligns across 10 bases. CDR1 is LGHNA and CDR2 is YNLKQL in the germline V gene (reference sequence). CDR3 length equals 13 residues. Trimming at V came to 2 bases and at J to 6 bases, leaving 1 base not matched to a gene. The CDR3 here is CASSQNWGGEQYF. CDR3 DNA, as far as it was read: TGTGCCAGCAGCCAAAACTGGGGGGGTGAACAGTAC.

A remark on this clone: Gene names are mouse gene names. The read ends 1 residue early relative to the CDR3; the germline J gene fills the gap. V gene TRBV5 combines with J gene TRBJ2-7, with 8 bases lining up with TRBD1. Losses at the gene ends were 3 bases for V and 3 bases for J; bases not matched to a gene: 7. Germline V CDR1 and CDR2: LGHNA, YNLKQL (reference sequence). The length of the CDR3 is 15 residues. The CDR3 loop is CASSQRGRGHYEQYF. CDR3 DNA, as far as it was read: TGTGCCAGCAGCCAGAGGGGCAGGGGGCACTATGAACAGTAC.

This clone occurred once. Any gene name here is a mouse gene name. The CDR3 end lies 1 residue beyond the end of the read and is filled in from the germline J gene. This rearrangement joins TRBV15 to TRBJ2-3, with 11 bases that match TRBD2. Germline V gene data show CDR1 as SGHND and CDR2 as FRSKSL. The CDR3 totals 16 residues. After removal of 6 bases from V and 0 bases from J, the junction contained 5 bases not matched to a gene. The covered CDR3 bases are TGTGCCAGCAGCCTGGGACTGGGGGCTAGTGCAGAAACGCTGTAT. Protein: CASSLGLGASAETLY. The complete CDR3 protein is CASSLGLGASAETLYF.

Comments on this clone: Genes and germline come from the mouse. The read ends 1 residue shy of where the CDR3 ends; the end is completed using the germline J gene. This sequence joins TRBV3 and TRBJ2-7, with 7 bases that match TRBD1. The CDR3 loop spans 14 amino acids. The V and J ends lost 4 bases and 0 bases, in that order; junction bases with no gene match: 3. Germline loops: CDR1 SNHLY, CDR2 FYNGKV (reference sequence). CDR3 in amino acids: CASSSGQHSYEQYF. The part of the CDR3 DNA that was read is TGTGCCAGCAGCTCGGGACAGCACTCCTATGAACAGTAC.

About this clone: Gene and germline names: mouse. The CDR3 extends 1 residue past the end of the read, so its final part is completed from the germline J gene. The rearrangement uses TRBV13-2 and TRBJ1-3; tentative D call: TRBD1 (6 bases). Trimming left V 0 bases short and J 4 bases short, with 11 bases between. The CDR3 totals 15 residues. Germline assignment: CDR1 NNHNN and CDR2 SYGAGS (reference sequence). CDR3 sequence reads: CASGDAGDTGNTLYF. The CDR3 DNA, read in part, is TGTGCCAGCGGTGATGCGGGGGACACAGGAAATACGCTCTAT.

To note about this clone: Mouse germline and gene names are used. The sequence runs out 1 residue before the end of the CDR3; the remainder is reconstructed from the germline J gene. This sequence joins TRBV13-2 and TRBJ2-5; D is possibly TRBD1 (6 bases). The V end lost 3 bases, the J end lost 0 bases, and 8 bases lay between the germline ends. The CDR3 consists of 14 residues. CDR1 is NNHNN, CDR2 SYGAGS, per germline (reference sequence). CDR3: CASGVGTNQDTQYF. The CDR3 bases that were read are TGTGCCAGCGGTGTAGGGACAAACCAAGACACCCAGTAC.

Points on this clone: Genes and germline are mouse. Read sequence stops 1 residue before the CDR3 end, and the germline J gene provides the missing end. The V call is TRBV17, the J call TRBJ2-3; TRBD2 is a possible D gene (7 bases). The CDR3 spans 16 residues. Trimming removed 4 bases from V and 0 bases from J, with 14 bases in between. CDR1 and CDR2 from the germline V gene are MNHDT and YYDKIL. The CDR3 bases that were read are TGTGCTAGCAGTAAGGGGGGCGAGCCTAGTGCAGAAACGCTGTAT. The encoded protein is CASSKGGEPSAETLY. The complete CDR3 sequence is CASSKGGEPSAETLYF.

Details on this clone: Gene names are the mouse ones. The CDR3 end is not reached by the read, which stops 1 residue before it; the germline J gene fills it in. The chain combines TRBV26 with TRBJ1-2; D uncertain. V lost 2 bases, J lost 2 bases, and 6 bases lay in between. The CDR3 loop spans 13 amino acids. Per germline, CDR1 KGHPV and CDR2 FQNQEV (reference sequence). The CDR3 loop reads CASSLTGNSDYTF. Partial CDR3 DNA: TGTGCCAGCAGTCTGACGGGGAACTCCGACTACACC.

This clone was observed a single time. The gene names here belong to mouse. The read ends 1 residue shy of where the CDR3 ends; the end is completed using the germline J gene. This chain links TRBV13-1 with TRBJ2-5; D gene uncertain. This CDR3 contains 12 residues. With 0 bases removed from V and 4 bases from J, the gap between germline ends came to 3 bases. Germline assignment: CDR1 NSHNY and CDR2 SYGAGN. The CDR3 bases that were read are TGTGCCAGCAGTGATGAGGAAGACACCCAGTAC. It codes for CASSDEEDTQY. The CDR3 in its entirety is CASSDEEDTQYF.